This is a list of T cell receptor beta chains from one sample in a study of T-cell memory formation after mild COVID-19. In TCRdb, the 5' RACE reads were re-called with MiXCR into one record per CDR3 protein. The table shows 85,000 to 120,000 distinct CDR3 sequences, with more than 15% occurring only once. The sample was PBMCs or a T cell subset sorted from them (not recorded which). These receptors were collected from an adult woman who had mild COVID-19 (a few samples of this study predate the infection). Cell type and time point are not known. Both conserved end residues are part of each CDR3. The D gene is left open where the match is weak. Clone sizes are given selectively: once, few, many, or a class where the clone is expanded.

V gene	clone size	J gene	D gene	CDR3 protein	CDR3 DNA
TRBV6-5	few	TRBJ2-2	TRBD1	CATALDRAFGGAGELFF	TGTGCCACCGCCCTGGACAGGGCATTCGGAGGGGCCGGGGAGCTGTTTTTT
TRBV20-1	NA	TRBJ2-3	NA	CSAPYPRDSWDTQYF	TGCAGTGCTCCCTACCCCCGGGACTCGTGGGATACGCAGTATTTT
TRBV27	NA	TRBJ1-1	NA	CASSLRWNTEAFF	TGTGCCAGCAGCCTAAGGTGGAACACTGAAGCTTTCTTT
TRBV7-9	few	TRBJ2-3	TRBD2	CASSPQTSGDRDTQYF	TGTGCCAGCAGCCCCCAGACTAGCGGGGATAGGGATACGCAGTATTTT
TRBV11-3	NA	TRBJ2-7	NA	CASSFGWEQYF	TGTGCCAGCAGCTTCGGGTGGGAGCAGTACTTC
TRBV7-9	NA	TRBJ2-2	NA	CASSFPPTTGLKSTGELFF	TGTGCCAGCAGCTTTCCCCCTACCACAGGGCTAAAGAGCACCGGGGAGCTGTTTTTT
TRBV15	few	TRBJ1-5	NA	CATSRDGYNQPQHF	TGTGCCACCAGCAGAGATGGGTACAATCAGCCCCAGCATTTT
TRBV6-2/TRBV6-3	NA	TRBJ2-5	NA	CASSYERVGLQETQYF	TGTGCCAGCAGTTACGAAAGGGTCGGGTTGCAAGAGACCCAGTACTTC
TRBV7-9	few	TRBJ2-7	TRBD2	CASSPREGRETYEQYF	TGTGCCAGCAGCCCAAGGGAGGGGCGGGAGACGTACGAGCAGTACTTC
TRBV6-2/TRBV6-3	NA	TRBJ2-5	NA	CASSSTPVGQGIEETQYF	TGTGCCAGCAGTTCTACGCCGGTGGGGCAGGGGATCGAAGAGACCCAGTACTTC
TRBV9	NA	TRBJ2-1	NA	CASSGSKDQYNEQFF	TGTGCCAGCAGCGGCTCTAAAGACCAATACAATGAGCAGTTCTTC
TRBV18	few	TRBJ2-3	TRBD1	CASSPPDRGFTDTQYF	TGTGCCAGCTCACCACCCGACAGGGGATTCACAGATACGCAGTATTTT
TRBV4-2	NA	TRBJ1-5	NA	CASSQDGPSGGVGGNQPQHF	TGTGCCAGCAGCCAAGATGGACCGAGTGGGGGGGTAGGGGGCAATCAGCCCCAGCATTTT
TRBV7-2	few	TRBJ2-1	TRBD2	CASSSGLASYNEQFF	TGTGCCAGCAGCTCGGGACTAGCGAGTTACAATGAGCAGTTCTTC
TRBV3-1	few	TRBJ2-3	TRBD2	CASKQGLAVTDTQYF	TGTGCCAGTAAGCAGGGACTAGCGGTGACAGATACGCAGTATTTT
TRBV15	NA	TRBJ1-5	NA	CATSRDNADQPQHF	TGTGCCACCAGCAGAGATAACGCGGATCAGCCCCAGCATTTT
TRBV24-1	few	TRBJ2-5	TRBD1	CATSGGQGALYQETQYF	TGTGCCACCAGCGGGGGACAGGGGGCTTTGTACCAAGAGACCCAGTACTTC
TRBV5-6	NA	TRBJ2-5	TRBD2	CASSRHPSGRGETQYF	TGTGCCAGCAGCCGACACCCTAGCGGGAGGGGAGAGACCCAGTACTTC
TRBV2	few	TRBJ2-7	TRBD2	CASSEAHISGVSYEQYF	TGTGCCAGCAGTGAAGCGCATATTAGCGGGGTCTCCTACGAGCAGTACTTC
TRBV9	few	TRBJ1-5	NA	CASSAGEHSNQPQHF	TGTGCCAGCAGCGCAGGGGAACATAGCAATCAGCCCCAGCATTTT
TRBV20-1	NA	TRBJ1-1	NA	CSARDQREWTEAFF	TGCAGTGCTAGAGATCAAAGGGAGTGGACTGAAGCTTTCTTT
TRBV18	NA	TRBJ2-1	NA	CASSPESRDTLSSYNEQFF	TGTGCCAGCTCACCGGAAAGTCGGGACACCCTGAGCTCCTACAATGAGCAGTTCTTC
TRBV15	NA	TRBJ2-2	TRBD2	CATSAGTSATGELFF	TGTGCCACCAGCGCAGGGACTAGCGCAACCGGGGAGCTGTTTTTT
TRBV4-2	few	TRBJ1-1	NA	CASSLTRWGNTEAFF	TGTGCCAGCAGCCTAACCAGGTGGGGGAACACTGAAGCTTTCTTT
TRBV7-9	NA	TRBJ2-5	NA	CASSFRRGADQETQYF	TGTGCCAGCAGCTTCAGGAGGGGTGCCGACCAAGAGACCCAGTACTTC
TRBV20-1	NA	TRBJ1-1	NA	CSASGWMEVGQARVSRTEAFF	TGCAGTGCTAGTGGTTGGATGGAGGTTGGGCAGGCGAGGGTCAGCAGGACTGAAGCTTTCTTT
TRBV7-6	many	TRBJ2-3	TRBD2	CASSPRLAGSTDTQYF	TGTGCCAGCTCGCCTCGACTAGCGGGGAGCACAGATACGCAGTATTTT
TRBV10-3	NA	TRBJ2-7	NA	CAISESLGQSSYEQYF	TGTGCCATCAGTGAGTCCTTAGGTCAGAGCTCCTACGAGCAGTACTTC
TRBV7-9	NA	TRBJ2-1	NA	CASSPPRVNNEQFF	TGTGCCAGCAGCCCGCCCAGGGTTAACAATGAGCAGTTCTTC
TRBV6-1	few	TRBJ1-1	NA	CASSEGSDEAFF	TGTGCCAGCAGTGAAGGGTCCGATGAAGCTTTCTTT
TRBV20-1	NA	TRBJ1-6	TRBD1	CSASPGYRQGPINSPLHF	TGCAGTGCTAGCCCGGGGTACCGACAGGGGCCGATTAATTCACCCCTCCACTTT
TRBV20-1	few	TRBJ2-1	NA	CSASRGGIEQFF	TGCAGTGCTAGTCGAGGGGGGATCGAGCAGTTCTTC
TRBV29-1	few	TRBJ2-4	TRBD1	CSVEDWDDRGHDIQYF	TGCAGCGTTGAAGATTGGGATGACAGGGGACACGACATTCAGTACTTC
TRBV29-1	few	TRBJ2-7	NA	CSVEVAGFVYF	TGCAGCGTTGAAGTGGCGGGGTTCGTGTACTTC
TRBV11-2	NA	TRBJ2-1	TRBD2	CASSFDLWSRAGVSDEQFF	TGTGCCAGCAGCTTCGATCTTTGGTCCCGAGCGGGAGTTTCCGATGAGCAGTTCTTC
TRBV12-3/TRBV12-4	few	TRBJ2-5	TRBD2	CASSLTGGAETQYF	TGTGCCAGCAGTCTTACGGGAGGGGCGGAGACCCAGTACTTC
TRBV5-1	once	TRBJ2-5	NA	CASSSGLDEVETQYF	TGCGCCAGCAGCTCCGGACTGGACGAGGTTGAGACCCAGTACTTC
TRBV7-3	NA	TRBJ1-2	NA	CASSSRRGTRRGYTF	TGTGCCAGCAGCTCCCGTCGTGGGACCCGGCGGGGCTACACCTTC
TRBV7-9	NA	TRBJ1-2	NA	CASSPTNERHYGYTF	TGTGCCAGCAGCCCGACGAACGAGAGGCACTATGGCTACACCTTC
TRBV6-5	few	TRBJ1-5	NA	CASSPRVSLGQPQHF	TGTGCCAGCAGTCCCCGGGTAAGCCTGGGACAGCCCCAGCATTTT
TRBV20-1	few	TRBJ1-6	NA	CSASRTGASALSYNSPLHF	TGCAGTGCTAGTCGGACGGGAGCCAGCGCCCTTTCCTATAATTCACCCCTCCACTTT
TRBV18	NA	TRBJ1-1	NA	CASSPTGDPYMNTEAFF	TGTGCCAGCTCACCGACAGGAGATCCTTACATGAACACTGAAGCTTTCTTT
TRBV7-8	few	TRBJ2-3	NA	CASSRASTDTQYF	TGTGCCAGCAGCAGGGCTAGCACAGATACGCAGTATTTT
TRBV20-1	few	TRBJ2-7	NA	CSAREDILYEQYF	TGCAGTGCTAGGGAGGACATCCTCTACGAGCAGTACTTC
TRBV3-1	NA	TRBJ1-4	NA	CASSQGPGEGEYEKLFF	TGTGCCAGCAGCCAAGGCCCGGGGGAAGGGGAGTATGAAAAACTGTTTTTT
TRBV27	many	TRBJ2-7	NA	CASSIGYSSYEQYF	TGTGCCAGCAGTATCGGATATAGCTCCTACGAGCAGTACTTC
TRBV14	NA	TRBJ1-2	NA	CASSQEHPAGSYGYTF	TGTGCCAGCAGCCAAGAACATCCCGCAGGGTCCTATGGCTACACCTTC
TRBV6-6	few	TRBJ1-4	NA	CASSYSIYRRSNEKLFF	TGTGCCAGCAGTTACTCGATCTATCGGAGATCTAATGAAAAACTGTTTTTT
TRBV20-1	NA	TRBJ2-1	NA	CSAGLDSYNEQFF	TGCAGTGCAGGACTCGACTCCTACAATGAGCAGTTCTTC
TRBV29-1	few	TRBJ2-7	NA	CSVLVRYEQYF	TGCAGCGTTTTGGTACGCTACGAGCAGTACTTC
TRBV19	few	TRBJ2-1	TRBD2	CASSFRLANTFDEQFF	TGTGCCAGTAGTTTCCGACTAGCGAATACGTTCGACGAGCAGTTCTTC
TRBV7-3	few	TRBJ2-7	TRBD1	CASSPTTGYEQYF	TGTGCCAGCAGCCCGACGACAGGGTACGAGCAGTACTTC
TRBV20-1	NA	TRBJ1-1	TRBD1	CSARDMGQGWAEAFF	TGCAGTGCTAGAGATATGGGACAGGGGTGGGCTGAAGCTTTCTTT
TRBV12-5	once	TRBJ2-1	NA	CASGRGGLDEQFF	TGTGCTAGTGGCCGAGGAGGGCTCGATGAGCAGTTCTTC
TRBV20-1	few	TRBJ1-2	NA	CSAPASDGLYGYTF	TGCAGTGCTCCCGCTTCGGACGGACTCTATGGCTACACCTTC
TRBV12-3/TRBV12-4	NA	TRBJ2-3	NA	CASSLLPPGADTQYF	TGTGCCAGCAGTTTGCTACCCCCTGGCGCAGATACGCAGTATTTT
TRBV6-6	few	TRBJ1-1	NA	CASSYADRSYTEAFF	TGTGCCAGCAGTTACGCAGACAGATCCTACACTGAAGCTTTCTTT
TRBV7-9	few	TRBJ1-1	NA	CASSPGRVNTEAFF	TGTGCCAGCAGCCCAGGCAGGGTGAACACTGAAGCTTTCTTT
TRBV5-1	NA	TRBJ2-7	NA	CASRRDTGDEQYF	TGCGCCAGTCGCCGGGACACGGGAGACGAGCAGTACTTC